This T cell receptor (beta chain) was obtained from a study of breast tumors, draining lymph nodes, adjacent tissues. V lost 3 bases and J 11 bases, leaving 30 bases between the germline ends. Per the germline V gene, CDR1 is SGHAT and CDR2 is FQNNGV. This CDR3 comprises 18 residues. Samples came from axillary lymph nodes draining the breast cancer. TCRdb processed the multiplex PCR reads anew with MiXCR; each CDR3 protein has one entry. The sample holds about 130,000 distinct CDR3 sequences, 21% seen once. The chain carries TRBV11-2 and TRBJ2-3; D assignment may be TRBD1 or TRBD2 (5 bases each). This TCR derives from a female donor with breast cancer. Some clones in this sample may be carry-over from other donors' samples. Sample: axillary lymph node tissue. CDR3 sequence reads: CASSFNYGGQGDGNEQYF. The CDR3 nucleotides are TGTGCCAGCAGCTTTAACTACGGCGGGCAGGGTGACGGCAATGAGCAGTATTTT. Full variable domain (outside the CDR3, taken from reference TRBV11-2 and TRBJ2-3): EAGVAQSPRYKIIEKRQSVAFWCNPISGHATLYWYQQILGQGPKLLIQFQNNGVVDDSQLPKDRFSAERLKGVDSTLKIQPAKLEDSAVYLCASSFNYGGQGDGNEQYFGPGTRLTVL.